One and the same sample provided the 4 T cell receptor beta chains below, sequenced in a study of blood T cell repertoires in COVID-19. Sequencing was performed with immunoSEQ multiplex PCR; in TCRdb, only in-frame clones are kept and a portion is missing. Here the sample spans 190,000 or so clones, around 85% being singletons. The sequencing input was peripheral blood. These receptor sequences come from a man aged 45-65 years who had recovered from COVID-19.

The chain uses TRBV11-2 and TRBJ2-1, with 9 positions matching TRBD2. Germline V gene lookup returns CDR1 SGHAT and CDR2 FQNNGV. This CDR3 is built from 17 residues. With V trimmed by 0 bases and J by 3 bases, 6 bases remained unmatched. The CDR3: CASSLDIGTSYYNEQFF. Here the CDR3 DNA reads TGTGCCAGCAGCTTAGATATCGGGACTAGCTACTACAATGAGCAGTTCTTC.

The CDR3 DNA is TGCAGCGTTGTACGCCCCGGGGGGGGAAGCACAGATACGCAGTATTTT. This codes for CSVVRPGGGSTDTQYF. The chain carries TRBV29-1 and TRBJ2-3; 8 bases agree with TRBD2. V lost 4 bases to trimming and J lost 0 bases; unmatched junction nucleotides: 9. From germline, CDR1 is SQVTM and CDR2 ANQGSEA. This CDR3 is 16 amino acids long.

This chain links TRBV28 with TRBJ1-1; 8 bases map to TRBD1. Germline assignment: CDR1 MDHEN and CDR2 SYDVKM. This CDR3 contains 14 residues. With V trimmed by 4 bases and J by 7 bases, 8 bases remained unmatched. CDR3 sequence reads: CASSWALGQGEAFF. The CDR3 DNA is TGTGCCAGCAGTTGGGCCCTCGGACAGGGTGAAGCTTTCTTT.

This clone appeared a few times. The rearrangement links TRBV4-1 to TRBJ1-4; D unclear. The CDR3 consists of 11 residues. The germline gives CDR1 MGHRA, CDR2 YSYEKL. V shed 1 base and J shed 14 bases, with 8 bases lying between them. DNA of the CDR3: TGCGCCAGCAGCCAAGGCCCAGCGCTGTTTTTT. This codes for CASSQGPALFF.